The clone carrying this TCR beta chain was detected only a few times. Via MiXCR, TCRdb re-called the 5' RACE reads, giving one row per CDR3 protein. The profile shows more than 85,000 distinct CDR3 sequences, 15% to 20% of them singletons. This sample stems from a study of T cells of healthy individuals. Germline V gives CDR1 SGHTA, CDR2 FQGTGA. This CDR3 has 15 amino acids. V was pared by 5 bases and J by 1 base, with 4 bases of the junction left unmatched. The receptor was isolated from a human donor in good health. The chain links TRBV7-3 to TRBJ1-4; 7 bases match TRBD1. The CDR3 loop reads CASSAQGGTNEKLFF. In nucleotides, the CDR3 is TGTGCCAGCAGCGCCCAGGGGGGAACTAATGAAAAACTGTTTTTT.